The sequence of this TCR beta chain was determined in a study of regulatory dendritic cells for organ transplantation. Whole-study results and caveats: Memory T cells were less diverse than naive, with memory CD8+ most oligoclonal.

Worth noting for this clone: Its antigen is unknown.

The method was immunoSEQ multiplex PCR; TCRdb's version includes in-frame clones alone and lacks a portion of them. In the table there are around 21,000 clones, 65% to 90% of which are singletons. Sorted subsets were CFSE-labeled and cultured approximately 5 days with allogeneic dendritic cells. FACS sorted CD4+ or CD8+ T cells into CD45RA+ naive and CD45RO+ memory. CDR3 length: 18 residues. Germline CDR1 reads GTSNPN; CDR2 reads SVGIG (reference sequence). V was pared by 3 bases and J by 0 bases, with 21 bases between. The sequencing input was naive CD4+ T cells from blood cultured with dendritic cells. Subset meaning: CD45RA+ naive T cells. This TCR came from a human donor in good health. V gene TRBV30 combines with J gene TRBJ1-5; no firm D call. CDR3 in DNA: TGTGCCTGGAGGGCAGGTAAATTGGGCCGCGGTAGCAATCAGCCCCAGCATTTT. This translates into CAWRAGKLGRGSNQPQHF. The whole variable domain, remainder taken from reference TRBV30 and TRBJ1-5, is SQTIHQWPATLVQPVGSPLSLECTVEGTSNPNLYWYRQAAGRGLQLLFYSVGIGQISSEVPQNLSASRPQDRQFILSSKKLLLSDSGFYLCAWRAGKLGRGSNQPQHFGDGTRLSIL.